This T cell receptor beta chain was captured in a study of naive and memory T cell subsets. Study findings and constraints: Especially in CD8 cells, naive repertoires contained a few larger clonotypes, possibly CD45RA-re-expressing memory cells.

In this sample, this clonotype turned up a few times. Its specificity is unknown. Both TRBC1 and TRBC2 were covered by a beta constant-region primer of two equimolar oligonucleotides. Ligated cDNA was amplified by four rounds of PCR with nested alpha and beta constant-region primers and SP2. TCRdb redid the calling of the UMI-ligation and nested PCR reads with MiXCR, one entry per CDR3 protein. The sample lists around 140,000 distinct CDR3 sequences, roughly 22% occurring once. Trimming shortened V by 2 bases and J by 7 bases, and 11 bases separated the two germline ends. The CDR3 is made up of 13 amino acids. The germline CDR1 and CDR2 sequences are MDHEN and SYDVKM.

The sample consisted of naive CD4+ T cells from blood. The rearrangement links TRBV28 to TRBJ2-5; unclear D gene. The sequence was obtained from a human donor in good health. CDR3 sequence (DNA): TGTGCCAGCAGTTTACAACGGGTCGGGACCCAGTACTTC. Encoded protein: CASSLQRVGTQYF.